The 23 T cell receptor beta chains in this list originate from one sample, sequenced in a study of cytomegalovirus exposure and HLA in healthy donors. The PCR ran on 60 Vbeta and 13 Jbeta primers. Repertoires were generated with immunoSEQ multiplex PCR, while TCRdb's copy carries only in-frame clones and drops some. This table holds about 200,000 clones, 81% found once. The sequenced material came from PBMCs. Receptors originate from a man aged 18-30 years in good health and CMV-seronegative.

This clone has more than one count but fewer than ten. The chain links TRBV4-1 to TRBJ2-5, with a possible D match to TRBD1 (5 bases). This CDR3 contains 14 residues. Germline V gives CDR1 MGHRA, CDR2 YSYEKL. The germline V and J ends were trimmed by 2 bases and 7 bases, with 14 bases remaining between them. CDR3 in amino acids: CASSQPDIPATQYF. For the CDR3, the DNA is TGCGCCAGCAGCCAACCGGACATTCCGGCGACCCAGTACTTC.

The genes are TRBV11-3 and TRBJ2-7; the match to TRBD1 covers 8 bases. CDR1 is SGHNT, CDR2 YENEEA, per germline. V lost 5 bases to trimming and J lost 12 bases; unmatched junction nucleotides: 9. This CDR3 is built from 12 residues. The CDR3, as DNA: TGTGCCAGCAGCGGAAGGACAGGGATTCCGTACTTC. Translated: CASSGRTGIPYF.

Concerning this clone: The junction differs from germline at one of its ends, possibly a read error. The chain combines TRBV6-4 with TRBJ2-2; TRBD1 might be the D (6 bases). The CDR3 is 15 amino acids. The germline gives CDR1 MRHNA, CDR2 SNTAGT. The CDR3 loop is CATSDQGLDTGELFF. DNA of the CDR3: TGTGCCACCAGTGATCAGGGGCTTGACACCGGGGAGCTGTTTTTT.

This chain connects TRBV28 to TRBJ2-7, with D perhaps matching TRBD1 (6 bases). CDR1 and CDR2 from the germline V gene are MDHEN and SYDVKM. This CDR3 has 15 residues. V lost 2 bases, J lost 1 base, and 12 bases lay in between. The CDR3 bases are TGTGCCAGCAGTTTAGGGGACATCACATCCTACGAGCAGTACTTC. This encodes CASSLGDITSYEQYF. Full variable domain (remainder filled in from reference TRBV28 and TRBJ2-7): DVKVTQSSRYLVKRTGEKVFLECVQDMDHENMFWYRQDPGLGLRLIYFSYDVKMKEKGDIPEGYSVSREKKERFSLILESASTNQTSMYLCASSLGDITSYEQYFGPGTRLTVT.

The gene calls are TRBV4-3 and TRBJ1-5; D call uncertain. The germline V gene has CDR1 LGHNA and CDR2 YSLEER. Trimming removed 1 base from V and 1 base from J, with 5 bases in between. The CDR3 has 14 residues. CDR3 loop: CASSQAPSNQPQHF. As DNA, the CDR3 is TGCGCCAGCAGCCAAGCCCCGAGCAATCAGCCCCAGCATTTT.

This sequence joins TRBV28 and TRBJ2-7; D not resolved. With 8 bases removed from V and 2 bases from J, the gap between germline ends came to 10 bases. The CDR3 runs to 12 residues. Germline V gene data show CDR1 as MDHEN and CDR2 as SYDVKM. The CDR3 DNA reads as TGTGCCAGCGGAGTCATAGCCTACGAGCAGTACTTC. Its translation is CASGVIAYEQYF.

CDR3 amino acids: CASSPTGSRAKNIQYF. CDR3 sequence (DNA): TGCGCCAGCAGTCCTACAGGGTCTCGGGCCAAAAACATTCAGTACTTC. The rearrangement links TRBV23-1 to TRBJ2-4; tentative D call: TRBD1 (6 bases). TRBV23-1 is flagged as an ORF with uncertain function. This CDR3 region has 16 residues. V was cut by 4 bases and J by 1 base, with 14 bases left in between.

The CDR3 protein is CASSRTGDKDQPQHF. The CDR3 coding sequence is TGTGCCAGCAGCCGAACAGGGGATAAGGATCAGCCCCAGCATTTT. The rearrangement links TRBV27 to TRBJ1-5; 7 bases align to TRBD1. V dropped 6 bases and J dropped 5; count of bases not matched to a gene: 10. CDR3 size: 15 residues. Germline V gene sequence: CDR1 MNHEY, CDR2 SMNVEV (reference sequence).

V gene TRBV20-1 combines with J gene TRBJ2-3; D unclear. The germline CDR1 and CDR2 sequences are DFQATT and SNEGSKA (reference sequence). The CDR3 covers 11 residues. Deletions cut 6 bases from V and 1 base from J, with 5 bases between. The CDR3 loop is CSAQGTDTQYF. The CDR3 DNA sequence: TGCAGTGCCCAGGGCACAGATACGCAGTATTTT.

The V call is TRBV11-2, the J call TRBJ2-7; the D gene is possibly TRBD2 (6 bases). This CDR3 spans 15 amino acids. CDR1 and CDR2 from the germline V gene are SGHAT and FQNNGV. Trimming cost V 5 bases and J 5 bases, with 19 bases left between them. The CDR3 DNA reads TGTGCCAGCAGCGCCGGTGAGCTAGCGAACGACGAGCAGTACTTC. Amino acids: CASSAGELANDEQYF.

The rearrangement links TRBV5-1 to TRBJ2-7; 8 nucleotides line up with TRBD1. Looked up from germline, CDR1 is SGHRS and CDR2 is YFSETQ. The CDR3 loop spans 15 amino acids. With V trimmed by 0 bases and J by 12 bases, 14 bases remained unmatched. CDR3 loop: CASSLARRDRRGLYF. In DNA, the CDR3 is TGCGCCAGCAGCTTGGCCCGGCGGGACAGGCGAGGTTTGTACTTC.

The chain links TRBV18 to TRBJ1-2, with 12 bases identical to TRBD1. There are 15 residues in the CDR3. After removal of 3 bases from V and 2 bases from J, the junction contained 1 base not matched to a gene. Germline CDR1 and CDR2: KGHSH and LQKENI. The CDR3 bases are TGTGCCAGCTCACCGGGGACAGGGGGCAACTATGGCTACACCTTC. It is translated as CASSPGTGGNYGYTF.

The rearrangement joins TRBV9 to TRBJ1-2; D may be TRBD1 (5 bases). The V end lost 3 bases, the J end lost 4 bases, and 19 bases lay between the germline ends. Germline loops: CDR1 SGDLS, CDR2 YYNGEE. There are 16 residues in the CDR3. The CDR3 loop reads CASSGHQGTFGYGYTF. The CDR3, as DNA: TGTGCCAGCAGCGGACACCAGGGAACGTTTGGCTATGGCTACACCTTC.

The V and J genes are TRBV29-1 and TRBJ1-2, with TRBD1 matching over 7 bases. Germline CDR1 is SQVTM and CDR2 is ANQGSEA. The junction had 11 bases not matched to a gene; V was cut back by 3 bases and J by 4 bases. CDR3 length: 15 residues. The CDR3 protein is CSVEGDRVRSYGYTF. The CDR3 coding sequence is TGCAGCGTTGAGGGGGACAGAGTAAGGAGCTATGGCTACACCTTC.

The chain combines TRBV9 with TRBJ2-7, with 9 bases matching TRBD2. V shed 0 bases and J 4 bases; nucleotides not matched to a gene: 8. This CDR3 is built from 16 residues. Germline CDR1 reads SGDLS; CDR2 reads YYNGEE. The CDR3 DNA reads TGTGCCAGCAGCGTAGATGGTAGCGGGAGTAAGTACGAGCAGTACTTC. This sequence encodes CASSVDGSGSKYEQYF.

This clone was seen a handful of times. This sequence joins TRBV4-3 and TRBJ2-5; weak D call: TRBD1 (6 bases). This CDR3 is 15 amino acids long. Germline CDR1 is LGHNA and CDR2 is YSLEER. V was clipped by 1 base and J by 2 bases, with 11 bases between them. Written as DNA, the CDR3 is TGCGCCAGCAGCCAAGCCCGAGGGACACAAGAGACCCAGTACTTC. Translation: CASSQARGTQETQYF.

This chain uses TRBV4-3 with TRBJ1-5, with 12 bases identical to TRBD1. The length of the CDR3 is 15 residues. The junction had 1 base not matched to a gene; V was cut back by 0 bases and J by 7 bases. The V gene's germline CDR1 is LGHNA and CDR2 YSLEER. The CDR3 DNA reads as TGCGCCAGCAGCCAAGATGGGACAGGGGGCCAGCCCCAGCATTTT. Protein product: CASSQDGTGGQPQHF.

This clone occurred a few times. The chain couples TRBV27 to TRBJ1-1, with D tentatively TRBD1 (6 bases). CDR3 length: 14 residues. V was pared by 4 bases and J by 3 bases, with 12 bases between. Germline V gives CDR1 MNHEY, CDR2 SMNVEV (reference sequence). DNA for the CDR3: TGTGCCAGCAGTTCTGCAGGGGTAGACACTGAAGCTTTCTTT. This codes for CASSSAGVDTEAFF.

The genes are TRBV27 and TRBJ1-4, with D possibly TRBD1 on 6 matching bases. This CDR3 region has 15 residues. Trimming took off 0 bases at V and 7 bases at J, with 12 bases between the two ends. Germline V gene lookup returns CDR1 MNHEY and CDR2 SMNVEV (reference sequence). For the CDR3, the DNA is TGTGCCAGCAGTTTATCTGAACAGGGTGGTGAAAAACTGTTTTTT. Its protein is CASSLSEQGGEKLFF. The full variable domain, in which reference TRBV27 and TRBJ1-4 provide the parts outside the CDR3, is EAQVTQNPRYLITVTGKKLTVTCSQNMNHEYMSWYRQDPGLGLRQIYYSMNVEVTDKGDVPEGYKVSRKEKRNFPLILESPSPNQTSLYFCASSLSEQGGEKLFFGSGTQLSVL.

The chain joins TRBV6-6 to TRBJ1-1; 10 bases map to TRBD1. Germline CDR1 and CDR2: MNHNY and SVGAGI (reference sequence). There are 15 residues in the CDR3. V shed 2 bases and J 1 base; nucleotides not matched to a gene: 1. The CDR3 sequence: CASSYRDRGNTEAFF. CDR3 nucleotide sequence: TGTGCCAGCAGTTACCGGGACAGGGGGAACACTGAAGCTTTCTTT.

Written as DNA, the CDR3 is TGTGCCAGTAGTAGAGGGGCGGGGGGGTACACAGATACGCAGTATTTT. It is translated as CASSRGAGGYTDTQYF. The chain combines TRBV19 with TRBJ2-3, with 9 bases aligning to TRBD2. The CDR3 is 16 amino acids. The V segment lost 4 bases and the J segment 2 bases; nucleotides outside the gene matches: 7. Germline V gene lookup returns CDR1 LNHDA and CDR2 SQIVND (reference sequence).

This chain joins TRBV2 and TRBJ2-7; TRBD2 matches at 14 bases. Trimming cost V 6 bases and J 3 bases; bases outside gene matches: 4. CDR1 SNHLY and CDR2 FYNNEI come from the germline V gene. This CDR3 is 15 amino acids long. The CDR3 loop is CASRGTSGRVYEQYF. CDR3 DNA sequence: TGTGCCAGCAGGGGGACTAGCGGGAGAGTCTACGAGCAGTACTTC.

The chain couples TRBV5-1 to TRBJ2-3, with TRBD2 as a possible D gene (6 bases). CDR1 and CDR2 (germline): SGHRS, YFSETQ. This CDR3 is 16 amino acids long. V was trimmed by 2 bases and J by 4 bases, leaving 17 bases between them. The DNA of the CDR3 is TGCGCCAGCAGCTTAATGCTAGCGTCTGTTGCAGATACGCAGTATTTT. This sequence encodes CASSLMLASVADTQYF.